This TCR beta chain comes out of a study of T-cell reconstitution after alpha-beta-depleted transplantation in children. Study-wide results and limits: Where alpha-beta T cells came from about two months after transplant was reportedly several hundred expanded graft clones.

This sample's TCRbeta library carried unique molecular identifier barcodes. MiXCR was run by TCRdb on the PCR reads, yielding one entry per CDR3 protein. The table records more than 400,000 distinct CDR3 sequences, roughly 43% of them present only once. The CDR3 is 14 residues long. Germline V lookup: CDR1 LGHNT, CDR2 FRNRAP. V was cut by 2 bases and J by 5 bases, with 12 bases left in between. Details on this clonotype: No antigen is known for it.

The sequencing used PBMCs, collected before TCRalphabeta/CD19-depleted stem cell transplant. V usage is TRBV12-5 and J usage is TRBJ2-5; a possible D gene is TRBD2 (6 bases). The TCR originated in a girl aged 2-10 years with aplastic anemia, due to receive a stem cell transplant. In DNA, the CDR3 is TGTGCTAGTGGTTTGTTGGGGGGACTGGAGACCCAGTACTTC. Its translation is CASGLLGGLETQYF.